The sequence of this T cell receptor (beta chain) was determined in a study of response to subunit inactivated influenza vaccine (dated by TCRdb to 2016 to 2018). Broadly, across the study: Deep quantitative T cell receptor repertoire profiling was used in the study to track responses to a trivalent subunit inactivated influenza vaccine. Broad study findings and their caveats: It was suggested by the authors that each seasonal influenza vaccination may recruit only a limited number of new T cells.

Comments on this clonotype: What this receptor recognizes is not known. Per-base qualities were not stored, and no clone one base away is much larger.

Preparation of the library involved RT-PCR. The sample was run on an Illumina HiSeq 2500. TCRdb applied fastp at Q25 and MiXCR to the public reads, then kept only in-frame beta chains. Each entry is one CDR3 protein sequence, shown with its most common DNA and genes. A total of hundreds of thousands of distinct CDR3 sequences appear in this sample, roughly 25% of them only once. The ten most abundant clones make up about 1.9% of the sample. According to the germline V gene (reference sequence), CDR1 reads DFQATT and CDR2 reads SNEGSKA. V and J lose 3 bases and 0 bases, and a span of 9 bases separates them. There are 14 amino acids in the CDR3, from cysteine to phenylalanine inclusive. Only the CDR3 part of the read is kept: 42 bases, read in frame from the first base.

The V and J segments used are TRBV20-1 and TRBJ1-5, and TRBD1 may be the D gene, going by 5 matching bases. Sequences were derived from CD4+ T cells sorted from PBMCs, sampled more than 4 days after vaccination. The clonotype was recovered from a man aged 50 to 60 who received an inactivated influenza vaccine. Donor details come from another sample of the same person, matched by shared clones. Here the CDR3 is given as CSASVGTSNQPQHF. The DNA reads TGCAGTGCTAGTGTGGGGACTAGCAATCAGCCCCAGCATTTT.